The 19 T cell receptor beta chains reported below all come from one sample, sequenced in a study of blood T cell repertoires in COVID-19. TCRdb's table, derived via immunoSEQ multiplex PCR, lists solely in-frame clones and lacks some. This sample has more than 130,000 clones, with 84% found just once. The sample was peripheral blood. Receptor source: a woman of 80 years or more in a cohort sampled during active or convalescent COVID-19.

The chain couples TRBV29-1 to TRBJ1-1, with TRBD1 matching over 7 bases. V was clipped by 3 bases and J by 5 bases; unmatched bases: 6. Germline-derived CDR1 and CDR2 are SQVTM and ANQGSEA. The CDR3 sequence is 13 residues long. CDR3 nucleotide sequence: TGCAGCGTTGAGGAAGGGGGCGAGACTGAAGCTTTCTTT. It encodes CSVEEGGETEAFF.

The chain employs TRBV6-5 and TRBJ1-1, with 7 bases aligning to TRBD1. Trimming removed 8 bases from V and 3 bases from J; junction bases left unmatched: 12. The length of the CDR3 is 15 residues. CDR1 and CDR2 (germline): MNHEY, SVGAGI. Here the CDR3 reads CASVKPGTAHTEAFF. In DNA form, the CDR3 reads TGTGCCAGCGTAAAACCGGGGACAGCCCACACTGAAGCTTTCTTT.

V and J are TRBV18 and TRBJ1-6, with 8 bases identical to TRBD1. In germline, CDR1 is KGHSH, CDR2 LQKENI. There are 12 residues in the CDR3. Trimming cost V 5 bases and J 15 bases; bases outside gene matches: 6. The CDR3 loop is CASSKDREDLHF. The CDR3 bases are TGTGCCAGCTCAAAGGACAGGGAGGACCTCCACTTT.

This clone was picked up a small number of times. The chain joins TRBV2 to TRBJ1-1; perhaps TRBD1 as D (6 bases). CDR1 and CDR2 from the germline V gene are SNHLY and FYNNEI. The CDR3 length is 13 residues. V was pared by 6 bases and J by 6 bases, with 14 bases between. DNA of the CDR3: TGTGCCAGCAGCGCGGGGGCGGGGGCTGAAGCTTTCTTT. This codes for CASSAGAGAEAFF.

This chain joins TRBV7-8 and TRBJ1-5, with D perhaps matching TRBD1 (6 bases). This CDR3 is 15 amino acids long. Germline-derived CDR1 and CDR2 are SGHVS and FQNEAQ. The V end lost 5 bases, the J end lost 5 bases, and 16 bases lay between the germline ends. The CDR3 here is CASSLAGTSDQPQHF. DNA of the CDR3: TGTGCCAGCAGCCTTGCCGGGACATCAGATCAGCCCCAGCATTTT.

V gene TRBV5-4 combines with J gene TRBJ1-1; TRBD1 matches 7 bases. V trimming: 1 base; J trimming: 4 bases; junction bases outside the gene matches: 4. Germline loops: CDR1 SGHNT, CDR2 YYREEE (reference sequence). The CDR3 has 14 residues. CDR3 amino acids: CASSLTGVVTEAFF. CDR3 DNA sequence: TGTGCCAGCAGCTTGACAGGGGTGGTCACTGAAGCTTTCTTT.

The chain combines TRBV6-5 with TRBJ2-7; 9 positions match TRBD1. Germline CDR1 and CDR2: MNHEY and SVGAGI. Trimming took 6 bases from V and 1 from J; bases not matched to a gene: 7. This CDR3 comprises 15 residues. CDR3 protein: CASRPDRGKSYEQYF. DNA for the CDR3: TGTGCCAGCAGGCCGGACAGGGGTAAATCCTACGAGCAGTACTTC.

The chain joins TRBV28 to TRBJ1-3, with D uncertain. The CDR3 runs 13 residues. Per germline, CDR1 MDHEN and CDR2 SYDVKM. The germline V and J ends were trimmed by 6 bases and 3 bases, with 9 bases remaining between them. CDR3 sequence: CASRQASGNTIYF. DNA of the CDR3: TGTGCCAGCAGGCAGGCCAGTGGAAACACCATATATTTT.

The chain has TRBV6-5 and TRBJ1-2, with a tentative D call TRBD1 (5 bases). From germline, CDR1 is MNHEY and CDR2 SVGAGI. The CDR3 sequence is 15 residues long. V lost 6 bases and J lost 4, with 18 bases in between. The CDR3 spells CASSDGQPGGYGYTF. The DNA for the CDR3 is TGTGCCAGCAGCGACGGCCAGCCGGGGGGCTATGGCTACACCTTC.

This chain links TRBV24-1 with TRBJ1-2; D might be TRBD1 (6 bases). The CDR3 is 14 amino acids. The germline V and J ends were trimmed by 4 bases and 2 bases, with 10 bases remaining between them. Germline lookup yields CDR1 KGHDR and CDR2 SFDVKD. CDR3 residues: CATSDLGQNYGYTF. In nucleotides, the CDR3 is TGTGCCACCAGTGACCTAGGACAGAACTATGGCTACACCTTC.

The chain carries TRBV12-3 or TRBV12-4 and TRBJ1-5; no definite D call. Trimming pared 3 bases from V and 6 bases from J, leaving 6 bases between. This CDR3 region has 12 residues. The CDR3 coding sequence is TGTGCCAGCAGTTTTTGGAGTCAGCCCCAGCATTTT. Its protein product is CASSFWSQPQHF.

The chain carries TRBV2 and TRBJ1-5, with 11 bases lining up with TRBD1. Germline V gene lookup returns CDR1 SNHLY and CDR2 FYNNEI. V was pared by 9 bases and J by 10 bases, with 5 bases of the junction left unmatched. This CDR3 contains 12 residues. For the CDR3, the DNA is TGTGCCAGTGGGACAGGGGGTTTCCCCCAGCATTTT. As protein: CASGTGGFPQHF.

The V call is TRBV4-3, the J call TRBJ2-5, with D uncertain. V dropped 0 bases and J dropped 4 bases, with 12 bases sitting between them. This CDR3 is built from 15 residues. Per the germline V gene, CDR1 is LGHNA and CDR2 is YSLEER. The CDR3 spells CASSQEPRRGETQYF. The CDR3 coding sequence is TGCGCCAGCAGCCAAGAGCCGAGGCGAGGAGAGACCCAGTACTTC.

This chain links TRBV5-6 with TRBJ2-1; a weak D match, TRBD1 (5 bases). Between the trimmed V and J ends, which lost 1 base and 6 bases, there was a span of 14 bases. Germline CDR1 is SGHDT and CDR2 is YYEEEE. The CDR3 runs 15 residues. The CDR3 nucleotides read TGTGCCAGCAGCTTGTTGTCAGGGAATCGCAATGAGCAGTTCTTC. Translation: CASSLLSGNRNEQFF.

The chain carries TRBV19 and TRBJ2-5; TRBD2 aligns across 7 bases. The germline CDR1 and CDR2 sequences are LNHDA and SQIVND (reference sequence). Losses at the gene ends were 4 bases for V and 4 bases for J; bases not matched to a gene: 15. The CDR3 contains 17 residues. The DNA for the CDR3 is TGTGCCAGTAGTAAGGGGCGAAAGACTAGCCTGGGAGAGACCCAGTACTTC. Amino acids: CASSKGRKTSLGETQYF.

This rearrangement joins TRBV6-5 to TRBJ2-7, with D possibly being TRBD1 (5 bases). V shed 2 bases and J shed 5 bases, with 19 bases lying between them. The CDR3 has 16 amino acids. Germline V CDR1 and CDR2: MNHEY, SVGAGI. CDR3 loop: CASSYPSRVSWNEQYF. The CDR3 DNA follows: TGTGCCAGCAGTTACCCAAGCAGGGTTTCGTGGAACGAGCAGTACTTC.

The gene calls are TRBV5-3 and TRBJ1-5; 9 nucleotides agree with TRBD1. TRBV5-3 is reported as an ORF; its role is uncertain. CDR3 length: 15 residues. Trimming at V came to 4 bases and at J to 1 base, leaving 3 bases not matched to a gene. CDR3 sequence reads: CARSHGQGSNQPQHF. The CDR3, as DNA: TGTGCCAGAAGCCACGGACAGGGGAGCAATCAGCCCCAGCATTTT.

The CDR3 region has the DNA TGTGCCAGCAGCCGCTCGGGGGGAGCTAATGAAAAACTGTTTTTT. Its protein is CASSRSGGANEKLFF. J is TRBJ1-4 and V is TRBV7-8; maybe TRBD1 (5 bases). Per germline, CDR1 SGHVS and CDR2 FQNEAQ. The CDR3 is 15 amino acids. V dropped 5 bases and J dropped 3 bases, with 13 bases sitting between them.

The rearrangement uses TRBV29-1 and TRBJ1-1, with 9 bases matching TRBD1. The V segment lost 4 bases and the J segment 4 bases; nucleotides outside the gene matches: 10. Germline values: CDR1 SQVTM, CDR2 ANQGSEA. The CDR3 loop spans 15 amino acids. The CDR3 reads CSVAGRDRVFTEAFF. In nucleotides, the CDR3 is TGCAGCGTTGCGGGACGGGACAGGGTTTTCACTGAAGCTTTCTTT.